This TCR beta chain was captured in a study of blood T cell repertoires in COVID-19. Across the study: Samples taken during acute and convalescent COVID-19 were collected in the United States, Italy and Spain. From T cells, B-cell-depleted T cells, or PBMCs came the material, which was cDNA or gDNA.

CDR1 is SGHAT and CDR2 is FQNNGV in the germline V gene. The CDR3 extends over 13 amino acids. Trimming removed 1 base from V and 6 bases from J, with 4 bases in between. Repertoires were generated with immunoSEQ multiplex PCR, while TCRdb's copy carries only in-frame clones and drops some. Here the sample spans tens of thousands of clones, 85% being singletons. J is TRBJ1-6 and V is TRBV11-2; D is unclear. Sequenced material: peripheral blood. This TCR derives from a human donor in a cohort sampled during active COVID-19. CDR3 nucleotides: TGTGCCAGCAGCTTAGCTAGTAATTCACCCCTCCACTTT. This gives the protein CASSLASNSPLHF.